This T cell receptor beta chain was sequenced during a study of identical twins. Germline V gives CDR1 DFQATT, CDR2 SNEGSKA (reference sequence). The J segment lost 3 bases and the V segment lost 3 bases, leaving 3 bases of the junction unmatched. The length of the CDR3 is 14 residues. TCRdb used MiXCR to reprocess the 5' RACE reads, holding one entry per CDR3 protein. Seen here are fewer than 250,000 distinct CDR3 sequences, around a tenth observed once, and the top ten hold about 5.5%. This receptor was obtained from a woman between 18 and 29 years old in good health. The sample was memory (CD45RO+) T cells sorted from blood. The V gene is TRBV20-1, the J gene TRBJ2-1; 9 positions match TRBD2. CDR3 DNA sequence: TGCAGTGCTAGCTCTAGCGGGATCTACAATGAGCAGTTCTTC. It codes for CSASSSGIYNEQFF.